This passage covers 21 T cell receptor beta chains from one sample sequenced in a study of T cell responses to AZD1222 COVID-19 vaccine. Sequencing was performed with immunoSEQ multiplex PCR; in TCRdb, only in-frame clones are kept and a portion is missing. Of some 64,000 clones detected, roughly 84% appear once; the ten largest clones hold around 7.3%. Here the sequenced sample was peripheral blood, taken on day 0 of AZD1222 vaccination. Source of these receptors: an adult in good health.

The chain is built from TRBV29-1 and TRBJ1-3; no reliable D call. The CDR3 totals 14 residues. Trimming removed 4 bases at V and 1 base at J, with 11 bases between. Looked up from germline, CDR1 is SQVTM and CDR2 is ANQGSEA. As DNA, the CDR3 is TGCAGCGTTGCCTGGATGGCGTCTGGAAACACCATATATTTT. Translated: CSVAWMASGNTIYF.

The rearrangement uses TRBV19 and TRBJ2-1, with 7 positions matching TRBD1. The CDR3 runs 13 residues. V was pared by 5 bases and J by 6 bases, with 4 bases of the junction left unmatched. In germline, CDR1 is LNHDA, CDR2 SQIVND (reference sequence). CDR3 loop: CASSHRGPNEQFF. DNA for the CDR3: TGTGCCAGTAGTCACAGGGGACCCAATGAGCAGTTCTTC.

This clone was counted once. This rearrangement joins TRBV5-1 to TRBJ2-7; weak D call: TRBD2 (5 bases). Germline CDR1 SGHRS, CDR2 YFSETQ. This CDR3 spans 17 amino acids. Trimming took off 4 bases at V and 3 bases at J, with 23 bases between the two ends. The CDR3 DNA follows: TGCGCCAGCAGCAGGACCTCCTCGAGGGAATCCAGCTACGAGCAGTACTTC. Encoded protein: CASSRTSSRESSYEQYF.

This clone was observed once. This sequence joins TRBV30 and TRBJ1-2; 10 positions agree with TRBD1. The CDR3 has 14 residues. V lost 0 bases, J lost 4 bases, and 2 bases stayed unmatched. CDR1 and CDR2 from the germline V gene are GTSNPN and SVGIG (reference sequence). CDR3: CAWSVWTGGYGYTF. Written as DNA, the CDR3 is TGTGCCTGGAGTGTCTGGACAGGGGGCTATGGCTACACCTTC.

Regarding this clone: Different DNA sequences within this sample yield the same CDR3. The chain employs TRBV5-6 and TRBJ1-3; the D is unclear. The CDR3 is made up of 14 amino acids. V lost 0 bases, J lost 0 bases, and 4 bases lay in between. Germline assignment: CDR1 SGHDT and CDR2 YYEEEE. The CDR3 DNA reads TGTGCCAGCAGCTTGGCGGGCTCTGGAAACACCATATATTTT. This gives the protein CASSLAGSGNTIYF.

The chain employs TRBV7-2 and TRBJ1-6; D possibly corresponds to TRBD1 (5 bases). The germline CDR1 and CDR2 sequences are SGHTA and FQGNSA. The CDR3 is 11 amino acids. The V gene lost 2 bases and the J gene lost 15 bases, with 8 bases spanning the gap. The DNA for the CDR3 is TGTGCCAGCAGCTTATCAGGGCTCCTCCACTTT. Its translation is CASSLSGLLHF.

The chain combines TRBV6-5 with TRBJ1-5, with 9 bases that match TRBD1. The CDR3 length is 14 residues. The V gene end was trimmed by 5 bases and the J gene end by 7 bases; junction bases not matched to a gene: 6. From germline, CDR1 is MNHEY and CDR2 SVGAGI. The CDR3 nucleotides read TGTGCCAGCAGTCAGGGACAGGGTTGGCAGCCCCAGCATTTT. Its translation: CASSQGQGWQPQHF.

This chain connects TRBV5-1 to TRBJ1-1, with 11 bases lining up with TRBD1. The CDR3 runs to 17 residues. Germline CDR1 reads SGHRS; CDR2 reads YFSETQ. V shed 3 bases and J 0 bases; nucleotides not matched to a gene: 7. This CDR3 reads CASSYGQGAQLNTEAFF. The CDR3 region has the DNA TGCGCCAGCAGCTACGGACAGGGGGCGCAATTGAACACTGAAGCTTTCTTT.

The chain couples TRBV4-2 to TRBJ1-5, with no clear D. Germline V gives CDR1 LGHNA, CDR2 YNFKEQ. The CDR3 covers 14 residues. V dropped 1 base and J dropped 3 bases, with 7 bases sitting between them. CDR3 nucleotides: TGTGCCAGCAGCCAAGGTCAACCCAATCAGCCCCAGCATTTT. Amino acid sequence: CASSQGQPNQPQHF.

The rearrangement uses TRBV5-4 and TRBJ2-4; no clear D. The CDR3 is 12 residues long. V lost 2 bases, J lost 5 bases, and 5 bases lay in between. The germline V gene has CDR1 SGHNT and CDR2 YYREEE (reference sequence). The CDR3, as DNA: TGTGCCAGCAGCTTAGGTCAAAACATTCAGTACTTC. It codes for CASSLGQNIQYF.

V gene TRBV13 combines with J gene TRBJ1-1; TRBD1 is a possible D gene (6 bases). The V gene's germline CDR1 is PRHDT and CDR2 FYEKMQ (reference sequence). With 3 bases removed from V and 4 bases from J, the gap between germline ends came to 9 bases. The CDR3 length is 13 residues. Here the CDR3 DNA reads TGTGCCAGCAGCTTTGGACAGAGCACTGAAGCTTTCTTT. Its protein is CASSFGQSTEAFF.

This chain uses TRBV18 with TRBJ2-7; the match to TRBD1 covers 10 bases. The CDR3 sequence is 15 residues long. Germline CDR1 is KGHSH and CDR2 is LQKENI. V dropped 6 bases and J dropped 6; count of bases not matched to a gene: 11. DNA for the CDR3: TGTGCCAGCTCTACCTCGGGACAGGGGAGAGGCGAGCAGTACTTC. Translation gives CASSTSGQGRGEQYF.

The genes are TRBV19 and TRBJ1-5; D call uncertain. Germline values: CDR1 LNHDA, CDR2 SQIVND (reference sequence). The V end lost 3 bases, the J end lost 5 bases, and 11 bases lay between the germline ends. The CDR3 consists of 14 residues. CDR3 protein: CASSIRPGDQPQHF. The DNA for the CDR3 is TGTGCCAGTAGTATTCGGCCAGGAGATCAGCCCCAGCATTTT.

The chain has TRBV7-9 and TRBJ1-1; 7 bases align to TRBD1. CDR1 and CDR2 from the germline V gene are SEHNR and FQNEAQ (reference sequence). The CDR3 is made up of 13 amino acids. The V segment lost 1 base and the J segment 4 bases; nucleotides outside the gene matches: 0. CDR3 in DNA: TGTGCCAGCAGCTTAGACAGGGGCACTGAAGCTTTCTTT. This translates into CASSLDRGTEAFF.

The V gene is TRBV28, the J gene TRBJ1-2; no reliable D call. CDR3 length: 16 amino acids. V lost 6 bases to trimming and J lost 4 bases, with 21 bases between them. CDR1 is MDHEN and CDR2 is SYDVKM in the germline V gene. In DNA, the CDR3 is TGTGCCAGCAGCATAGCCCCCGGGAGCTTTTTCTATGGCTACACCTTC. Encoded protein: CASSIAPGSFFYGYTF.

This clone was seen a handful of times. This chain connects TRBV9 to TRBJ2-5; 11 positions agree with TRBD2. The V segment lost 0 bases and the J segment 4 bases; nucleotides outside the gene matches: 11. The CDR3 covers 18 residues. Per germline, CDR1 SGDLS and CDR2 YYNGEE. The chain's CDR3 is CASSVEGWSSGGAETQYF. CDR3 in DNA: TGTGCCAGCAGCGTAGAGGGTTGGAGTAGCGGGGGGGCAGAGACCCAGTACTTC.

The CDR3 protein is CASMAARGTEAFF. The CDR3, as DNA: TGTGCCAGTATGGCCGCACGGGGCACTGAAGCTTTCTTT. This chain connects TRBV19 to TRBJ1-1; D remains ambiguous. This CDR3 is built from 13 residues. Germline V gene sequence: CDR1 LNHDA, CDR2 SQIVND (reference sequence). Trimming pared 7 bases from V and 4 bases from J, leaving 13 bases between.

The chain recombines TRBV5-1 with TRBJ2-1; D remains unclear. This CDR3 comprises 13 residues. The germline gives CDR1 SGHRS, CDR2 YFSETQ. V was clipped by 0 bases and J by 8 bases, with 9 bases between them. The CDR3 spells CASSLVLPYEQFF. DNA for the CDR3: TGCGCCAGCAGCTTGGTTCTCCCCTATGAGCAGTTCTTC.

This chain links TRBV19 with TRBJ1-2; 7 nucleotides agree with TRBD1. CDR1 LNHDA and CDR2 SQIVND come from the germline V gene (reference sequence). After removal of 7 bases from V and 6 bases from J, the junction contained 14 bases not matched to a gene. This CDR3 is built from 15 residues. This chain's CDR3 is CASIDTVGRGNGYTF. CDR3 nucleotide sequence: TGTGCCAGTATCGATACGGTCGGCAGGGGGAATGGCTACACCTTC.

This clone occurred once. This chain uses TRBV5-4 with TRBJ1-3; D is ambiguous. CDR1 SGHNT and CDR2 YYREEE come from the germline V gene (reference sequence). Trimming cost V 2 bases and J 2 bases, with 5 bases left between them. This CDR3 comprises 13 residues. The CDR3 nucleotides are TGTGCCAGCAGCTTTCGTACTGGAAACACCATATATTTT. It specifies CASSFRTGNTIYF.

The chain uses TRBV7-2 and TRBJ1-6, with a weak D call TRBD1 (6 bases). Trimming shortened V by 4 bases and J by 6 bases, and 10 bases separated the two germline ends. Per the germline V gene, CDR1 is SGHTA and CDR2 is FQGNSA. The CDR3 runs to 14 residues. The CDR3 DNA is TGTGCCAGCAGCTCAGGCAGGGGTAATTCACCCCTCCACTTT. It encodes CASSSGRGNSPLHF.